The rows below give T cell receptor beta chains drawn from one sample of a study of shared clonotypes between healthy human individuals. TCRdb's copy holds only in-frame clones and misses some; the assay was immunoSEQ multiplex PCR. Altogether over a million clones are present, around 98.5% being singletons, with the ten largest covering 0.36%. The material sequenced was naive CD4+ T cells sorted from blood. The receptors were gathered from a man younger than 45 in good health. CDR3s leave out the opening cysteine and the closing phenylalanine or tryptophan.

>TRBJ2-5|TRBV5-1
ASNLGSGDFQETQY
>TRBJ1-5|TRBV4-2
ASGPSGASNQPQH
>TRBJ1-5|TRBV21-1
ASSKVLNQPQH
>TRBJ1-2|TRBV19
ASSTTGQWLYGYT
>TRBJ2-3|TRBV27
ASCLKGLLLDTQY
>TRBJ2-2|TRBV25-1
ASRVTGLAGELF
>TRBJ1-4|TRBV7-2
ASSLGPSGDEKLF
>TRBJ2-5|TRBV18
ASSPLETQY
>TRBJ2-1|TRBV19
ASSPRGNPSHNEQF
>TRBJ2-4|TRBV14
ASSQGSTLAKNIQY
>TRBJ2-7|TRBV6-6
ASSLDREQY
>TRBJ2-5|TRBV7-9
ASSFGRETQY
>TRBJ2-7|TRBV5-1
ASSLAPGIQLYEQY
>TRBJ2-3|TRBV5-4
ASSPGRGSGNTDTQY
>TRBJ2-1|TRBV30
AWSVPAGGPNEQF
>TRBJ1-5|TRBV6-5
ASRPTGLSNQPQH
>TRBJ2-1|TRBV5-8
ASSLAEGSYNEQF
>TRBJ2-1|TRBV19
ASSRASASYNEQF
>TRBJ2-3|TRBV5-1
ASSLGRYDTQY
>TRBJ2-3|TRBV14
ASSQDITGRKDTQY
>TRBJ2-1|TRBV18
ASSPSPTDHEQF
>TRBJ1-5|TRBV5-6
ASSLSVGVGNQPQH
>TRBJ2-7|TRBV5-1
AGSLAATAYEQY